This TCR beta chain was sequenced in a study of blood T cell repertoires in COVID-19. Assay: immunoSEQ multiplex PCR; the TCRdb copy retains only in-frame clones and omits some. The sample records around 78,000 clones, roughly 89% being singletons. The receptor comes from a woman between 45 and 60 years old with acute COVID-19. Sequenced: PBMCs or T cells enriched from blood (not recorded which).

DNA of the CDR3: TGTGCCAGCAGCTTGACAGGGGGCATCTCCTACAATGAGCAGTTCTTC. Residues: CASSLTGGISYNEQFF. This chain links TRBV7-3 with TRBJ2-1; TRBD1 matches at 10 bases. The CDR3 spans 16 residues. CDR1 and CDR2 (germline): SGHTA, FQGTGA. J was trimmed by 0 bases and V by 3 bases; bases with no gene match: 2.